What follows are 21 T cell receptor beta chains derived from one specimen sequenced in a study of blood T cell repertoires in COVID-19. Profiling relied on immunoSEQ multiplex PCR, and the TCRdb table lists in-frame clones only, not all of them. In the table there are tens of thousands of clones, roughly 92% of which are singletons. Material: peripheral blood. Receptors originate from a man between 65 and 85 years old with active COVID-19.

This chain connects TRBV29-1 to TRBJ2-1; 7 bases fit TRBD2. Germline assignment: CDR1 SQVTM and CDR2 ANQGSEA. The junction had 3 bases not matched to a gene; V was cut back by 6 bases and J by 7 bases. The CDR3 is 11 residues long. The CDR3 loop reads CSVGGGNEQFF. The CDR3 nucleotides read TGCAGCGTGGGGGGAGGGAATGAGCAGTTCTTC.

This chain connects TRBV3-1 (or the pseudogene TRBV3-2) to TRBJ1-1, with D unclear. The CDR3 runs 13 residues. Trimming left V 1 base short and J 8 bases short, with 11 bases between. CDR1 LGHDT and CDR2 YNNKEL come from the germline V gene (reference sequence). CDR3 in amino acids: CASSQVVYGEAFF. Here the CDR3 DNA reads TGTGCCAGCAGCCAAGTTGTCTACGGGGAAGCTTTCTTT.

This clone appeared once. The chain's CDR3 is CASSPRGQGVLETQYF. Written as DNA, the CDR3 is TGTGCCAGCTCACCAAGAGGACAGGGGGTTCTGGAGACCCAGTACTTC. This chain links TRBV18 with TRBJ2-5; 10 bases are shared with TRBD1. The germline V gene has CDR1 KGHSH and CDR2 LQKENI. CDR3 length: 16 amino acids. V was clipped by 2 bases and J by 5 bases; unmatched bases: 8.

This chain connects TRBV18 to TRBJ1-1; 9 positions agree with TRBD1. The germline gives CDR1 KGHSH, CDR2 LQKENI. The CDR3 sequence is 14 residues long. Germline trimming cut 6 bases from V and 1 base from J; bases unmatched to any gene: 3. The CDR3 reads CASSGQGRNTEAFF. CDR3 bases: TGTGCCAGCTCTGGACAGGGGCGGAACACTGAAGCTTTCTTT. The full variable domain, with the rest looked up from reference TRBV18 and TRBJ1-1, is NAGVMQNPRHLVRRRGQEARLRCSPMKGHSHVYWYRQLPEEGLKFMVYLQKENIIDESGMPKERFSAEFPKEGPSILRIQQVVRGDSAAYFCASSGQGRNTEAFFGQGTRLTVV.

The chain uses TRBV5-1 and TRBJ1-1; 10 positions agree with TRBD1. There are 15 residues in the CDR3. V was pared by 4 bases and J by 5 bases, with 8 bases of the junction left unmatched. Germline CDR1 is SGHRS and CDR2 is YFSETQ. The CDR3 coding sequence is TGCGCCAGCAGCGTGACAGGGGGCCGGGGGACTGAAGCTTTCTTT. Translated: CASSVTGGRGTEAFF.

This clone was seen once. CDR3 protein: CASSIQWRGAGDTQYF. The CDR3 bases are TGTGCCAGTAGTATCCAGTGGCGGGGGGCCGGAGATACGCAGTATTTT. V and J are TRBV19 and TRBJ2-3; 8 bases line up with TRBD2. The trim removed 3 bases at V and 5 bases at J, leaving 10 bases unmatched. Germline lookup yields CDR1 LNHDA and CDR2 SQIVND (reference sequence). The CDR3 has 16 residues. Full variable domain (rest looked up from reference TRBV19 and TRBJ2-3): DGGITQSPKYLFRKEGQNVTLSCEQNLNHDAMYWYRQDPGQGLRLIYYSQIVNDFQKGDIAEGYSVSREKKESFPLTVTSAQKNPTAFYLCASSIQWRGAGDTQYFGPGTRLTVL.

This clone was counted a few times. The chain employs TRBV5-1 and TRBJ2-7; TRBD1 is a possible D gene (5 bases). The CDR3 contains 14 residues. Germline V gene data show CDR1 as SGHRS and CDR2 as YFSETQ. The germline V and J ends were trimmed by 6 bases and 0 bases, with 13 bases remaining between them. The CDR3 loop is CASKTDPSSYEQYV. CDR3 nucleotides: TGCGCCAGCAAGACAGACCCGAGCTCCTACGAGCAGTACGTC.

The CDR3 DNA follows: TGTGCCAGCAGCTTGGGGCTTAGCAATCAGCCCCAGCATTTT. Protein: CASSLGLSNQPQHF. The chain combines TRBV7-2 with TRBJ1-5, with D possibly TRBD1 on 5 matching bases. This CDR3 has 14 residues. The V gene lost 3 bases and the J gene lost 0 bases, with 6 bases spanning the gap. Germline V lookup: CDR1 SGHTA, CDR2 FQGNSA. Full variable domain (remainder filled in from reference TRBV7-2 and TRBJ1-5): GAGVSQSPSNKVTEKGKDVELRCDPISGHTALYWYRQSLGQGLEFLIYFQGNSAPDKSGLPSDRFSAERTGGSVSTLTIQRTQQEDSAVYLCASSLGLSNQPQHFGDGTRLSIL.

Here the CDR3 DNA reads TGTGCCAGCAGCAACAGGGGGGGCATTCAGTACTTC. It translates to CASSNRGGIQYF. The chain carries TRBV7-9 and TRBJ2-4; maybe TRBD1 (8 bases). V lost 5 bases and J 9 bases, leaving 11 bases between the germline ends. The CDR3 contains 12 residues. The germline CDR1 and CDR2 sequences are SEHNR and FQNEAQ (reference sequence).

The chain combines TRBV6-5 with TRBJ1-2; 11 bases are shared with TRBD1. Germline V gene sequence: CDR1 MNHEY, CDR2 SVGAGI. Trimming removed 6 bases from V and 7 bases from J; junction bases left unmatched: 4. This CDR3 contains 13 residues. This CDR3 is CASRRDRGFGYTF. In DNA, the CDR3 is TGTGCCAGCAGGAGGGACAGGGGGTTTGGCTACACCTTC.

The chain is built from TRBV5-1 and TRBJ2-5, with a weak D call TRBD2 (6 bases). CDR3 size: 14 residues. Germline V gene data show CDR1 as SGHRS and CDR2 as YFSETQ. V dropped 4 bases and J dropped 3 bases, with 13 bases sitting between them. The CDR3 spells CASSLSGGEETQYF. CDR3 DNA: TGCGCCAGCAGCCTTAGCGGAGGAGAAGAGACCCAGTACTTC.

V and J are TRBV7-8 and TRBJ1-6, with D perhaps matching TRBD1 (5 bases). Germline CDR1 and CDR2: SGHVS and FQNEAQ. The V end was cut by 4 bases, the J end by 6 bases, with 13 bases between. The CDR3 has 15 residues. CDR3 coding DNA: TGTGCCAGCAGCTCAGGGCCAGGGTTTAATTCACCCCTCCACTTT. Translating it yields CASSSGPGFNSPLHF.

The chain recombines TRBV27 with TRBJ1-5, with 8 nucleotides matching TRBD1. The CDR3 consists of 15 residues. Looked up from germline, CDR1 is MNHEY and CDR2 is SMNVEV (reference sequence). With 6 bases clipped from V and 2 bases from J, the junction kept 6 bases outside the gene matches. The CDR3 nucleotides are TGTGCCAGCAGCCCCGGGACAGGAGGCAATCAGCCCCAGCATTTT. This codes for CASSPGTGGNQPQHF.

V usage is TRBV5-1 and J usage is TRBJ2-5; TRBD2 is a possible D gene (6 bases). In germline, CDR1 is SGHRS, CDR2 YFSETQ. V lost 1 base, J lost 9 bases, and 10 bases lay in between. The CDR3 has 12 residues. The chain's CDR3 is CASSLQGEAQYF. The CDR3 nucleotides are TGCGCCAGCAGCTTGCAAGGGGAGGCCCAGTACTTC.

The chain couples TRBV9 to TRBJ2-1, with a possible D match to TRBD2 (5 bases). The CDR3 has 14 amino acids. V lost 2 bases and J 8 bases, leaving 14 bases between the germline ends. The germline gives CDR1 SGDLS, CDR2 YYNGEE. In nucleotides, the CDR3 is TGTGCCAGCAGCGTTAGCGTTCCCTCCGATGAGCAGTTCTTC. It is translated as CASSVSVPSDEQFF.

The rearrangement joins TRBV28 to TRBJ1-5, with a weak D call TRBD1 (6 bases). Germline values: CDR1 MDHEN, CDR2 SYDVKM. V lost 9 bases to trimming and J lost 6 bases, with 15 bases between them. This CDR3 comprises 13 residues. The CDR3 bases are TGTGCCAGTTGGGGGGGGGCAGGTCAGCCCCAGCATTTT. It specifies CASWGGAGQPQHF.

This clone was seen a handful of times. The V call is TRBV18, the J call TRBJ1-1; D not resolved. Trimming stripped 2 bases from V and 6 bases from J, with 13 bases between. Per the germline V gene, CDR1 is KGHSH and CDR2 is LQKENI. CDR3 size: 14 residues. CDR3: CASSPGLPPAEAFF. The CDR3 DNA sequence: TGTGCCAGCTCACCAGGACTCCCGCCAGCTGAAGCTTTCTTT.

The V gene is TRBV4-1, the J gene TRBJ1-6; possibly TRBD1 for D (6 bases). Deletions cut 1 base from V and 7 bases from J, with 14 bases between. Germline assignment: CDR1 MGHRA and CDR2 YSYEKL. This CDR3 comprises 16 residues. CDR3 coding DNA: TGCGCCAGCAGCCAAGGGGGCAGGGGAATAAATTCACCCCTCCACTTT. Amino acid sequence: CASSQGGRGINSPLHF.

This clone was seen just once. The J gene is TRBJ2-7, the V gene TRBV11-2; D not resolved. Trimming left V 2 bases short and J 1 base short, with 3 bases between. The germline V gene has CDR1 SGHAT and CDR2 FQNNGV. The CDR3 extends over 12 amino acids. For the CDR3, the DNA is TGTGCCAGCAGCTTAACATCCTACGAGCAGTACTTC. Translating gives CASSLTSYEQYF.

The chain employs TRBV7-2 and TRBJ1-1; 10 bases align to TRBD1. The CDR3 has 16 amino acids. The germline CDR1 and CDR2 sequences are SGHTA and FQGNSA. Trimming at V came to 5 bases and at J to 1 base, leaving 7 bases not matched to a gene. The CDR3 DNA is TGTGCCAGCAGCCAACGGACAGGGGGAGGGAACACTGAAGCTTTCTTT. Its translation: CASSQRTGGGNTEAFF.

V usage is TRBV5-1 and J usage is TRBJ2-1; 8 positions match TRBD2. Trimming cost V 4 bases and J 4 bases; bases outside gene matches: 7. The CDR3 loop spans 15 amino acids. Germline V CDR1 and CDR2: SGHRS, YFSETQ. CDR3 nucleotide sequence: TGCGCCAGCAGCCTCGTCAGCGGGGGTTACAATGAGCAGTTCTTC. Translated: CASSLVSGGYNEQFF.